This T cell receptor beta chain was obtained from a study of blood T cell repertoires in COVID-19. Across the whole study: The United States, Italy and Spain were the sources of the acute and convalescent COVID-19 samples.

The assay was immunoSEQ multiplex PCR, and TCRdb's table has in-frame clones only and misses some. In the table there are 270,000 or so clones, around 81% of which are singletons. This clone was found once. Participants, about 18 to 90 years old, spanned more than 20 US areas. Participant-given clinical history determined each cohort assignment. Recovered status in Cohort 3 required two negative PCRs, clearance, or symptom resolution. CDR1 LGHNA and CDR2 YNFKEQ come from the germline V gene. V gave up 0 bases and J gave up 8 bases, with 4 bases separating them. The CDR3 contains 12 residues. The sequencing sample was made of PBMCs or T cells enriched from blood (not recorded which). The chain carries TRBV4-2 and TRBJ1-4, with D hard to call. The TCR originated in a man in his fifties or sixties who had recovered from COVID-19. CDR3 residues: CASSQDREKLFF. The CDR3 nucleotides are TGTGCCAGCAGCCAAGATCGGGAAAAACTGTTTTTT.